Reported below is one TCR beta chain. Antigen: not known. The data are from a study of blood T cells in healthy people across ages. Together with a sample-barcoded 5' primer, a J-beta primer mix was included in a second PCR lasting roughly 6 to 12 cycles. Template switching added a 12-random-nucleotide identifier to every cDNA molecule. In TCRdb, the 5' RACE reads were re-called with MiXCR into one record per CDR3 protein. The sample has some 1,000,000 distinct CDR3 sequences, about 23% seen once. Regarding the study as a whole: Any changes in expanded clonotypes were possibly confounded, as donor CMV status remained unknown. Naive CD4+ cells and diversity were both higher in long-lived donors than in aged donors.

This CDR3 is 14 amino acids long. Germline CDR1 is DFQATT and CDR2 is SNEGSKA (reference sequence). The same data also contributed to another study, on T cells of mothers and their children. That report notes: Inherited differences only slightly affect thymic shaping of TCR recombination output.

The chain combines TRBV20-1 with TRBJ2-5; the D gene is possibly TRBD2 (6 bases). The better agreement between TRBJ2-7 and the DNA end casts doubt on the J call. This TCR was recovered from a girl aged 2 to 9 in good health. Material for sequencing was blood. The CDR3 is CSAPTMGGLYEQYF. The DNA of the CDR3 is TGCAGTGCTCCGACGATGGGCGGACTATACGAGCAGTACTTC.